This entry describes one TCR beta chain. How the authors handled the data: Quantification of nucleated cells was approximated via reference gene primer amplification. Sequencing used immunoSEQ multiplex PCR; TCRdb keeps in-frame clones, though not all of them. V and J calls and clone size are given by that table; D and trimming were obtained from the DNA. The table includes 490,000 or so clones, less than 90% detected once. The sample originates from a study of blood T cell repertoires in COVID-19. Background on the study: From T cells, B-cell-depleted T cells, or PBMCs came the material, which was cDNA or gDNA.

This CDR3 is 13 amino acids long. CDR1 is SGHTA and CDR2 is FQGNSA in the germline V gene. V shed 5 bases and J 11 bases; nucleotides not matched to a gene: 8. Adults between about 18 and 95 years of age took part from 20 to 25 US areas. Each recovered donor of Cohort 3 presented with two negative PCRs, clearance, or symptom resolution. The TCR sequence derives from a woman in her fifties or sixties who had recovered from COVID-19. Source material: PBMCs or T cells enriched from blood (not recorded which). The rearrangement uses TRBV7-2 and TRBJ1-1; 10 nucleotides match TRBD1. CDR3 residues: CASSPRDRGRAFF. The CDR3 nucleotides are TGTGCCAGCAGCCCCCGGGACAGGGGCAGGGCTTTCTTT.